The 2 T cell receptor beta chains reported below all come from one sample, sequenced in a study of T-cell reconstitution after alpha-beta-depleted transplantation in children. For TCRbeta, the library was prepared with unique molecular identifiers. TCRdb re-derived calls from the PCR reads in MiXCR, one entry per CDR3 protein. The sample includes roughly 220,000 distinct CDR3 sequences, around 12% seen only once; the top ten take 2% to 3%. Sequenced material: PBMCs from the stem cell graft donor, taken from the stem cell graft. These receptor sequences come from a human donor who donated a stem cell graft to a child with acute lymphoblastic leukemia.

The chain links TRBV20-1 to TRBJ2-5, with TRBD2 identical over 11 bases. The CDR3 is 16 amino acids. The V segment lost 5 bases and the J segment 8 bases; nucleotides outside the gene matches: 16. Germline V gene lookup returns CDR1 DFQATT and CDR2 SNEGSKA (reference sequence). In DNA form, the CDR3 reads TGCAGTGCTCCACACCAGACTAGCGGGAATGTTAGAACCCAGTACTTC. It translates to CSAPHQTSGNVRTQYF.

This clonotype was seen ten or more times. The J gene is TRBJ1-5, the V gene TRBV20-1; D uncertain. Germline CDR1 reads DFQATT; CDR2 reads SNEGSKA (reference sequence). V was clipped by 8 bases and J by 3 bases, with 14 bases between them. This CDR3 contains 13 residues. The CDR3 bases are TGCAGTACCTCATCCGGGGTCAATCAGCCCCAGCATTTT. It specifies CSTSSGVNQPQHF.